This T cell receptor (beta chain) was sequenced in a study of identical twins (dated by TCRdb to 2016 to 2017). General notes on the study: To test whether fetal clonotypes persist, the study used deep sequencing on TCR alpha and beta repertoires from monozygotic twins, unrelated adults of various ages, and cord blood. Replicate twin experiments were performed at different times using different library preparation protocols to rule out contamination. Study-wide findings and limitations: Because the same donors could not be followed over many years, the conclusions depended on cross-sectional statistical analysis. Invariant T cells such as MAIT and iNKT could partly confound zero-insertion analyses, though diverse VJ usage argued against this for most clonotypes. Excess twin sharing in beta out-of-frame sequences was weaker because fewer shared sequences lowered the signal-to-noise ratio. Abundant cord blood beta clonotypes had fewer insertions, young adult naive repertoires showed a similar but weaker trend, and memory repertoires showed no such trend. Compared with coincidental sharing between unrelated individuals, out-of-frame TCR alpha sequences shared between twins showed an excess of sequences with low generation probability. In monozygotic twins, out-of-frame TCR alpha sharing was systematically underestimated by recombination models, although the models agreed with sharing between unrelated individuals.

Every donor was a healthy Caucasian. Libraries were constructed by 5' RACE. Instrument used: Illumina HiSeq 2000. Template switching introduced a universal primer binding site; the final cDNA contained a unique molecular identifier, enabling accurate counting of TCR cDNA molecules. Specific primers in the conserved constant-segment region were used to synthesize first-strand cDNA for TCR alpha and beta chains. To control for contamination, every cDNA library carried two barcodes: a SMART-Mk sample barcode plus Illumina barcodes. TruSeq adapter sequences along with Illumina sample barcodes were introduced in two successive PCR steps. TCR alpha and beta cDNA libraries were sequenced on the Illumina HiSeq platform with custom primers. As for the original processing: MiGEC was used to process raw reads and extract unique molecular identifiers, and MiXCR was used to find CDR3 positions. Recombination models were inferred per individual with the repgenHMM and IGoR tools using an EM algorithm. Shared clonotype analysis was performed with the tcR package in R, normalizing sharing by the product of cloneset sizes. To study raw recombination without the effects of thymic and clonal selection, out-of-frame nonproductive sequences were analyzed. TCRdb reprocessing: public reads trimmed at Q25 with fastp, clones called with MiXCR, in-frame beta chains kept. Rows with a matching CDR3 protein are joined into one entry that keeps the most common DNA and genes. TCRdb, not the authors, supplied the V and J calls. This sample lists around 1.7 million distinct CDR3 sequences; less than 40% were detected once. In total, the top ten clones hold about 0.27% of the sample.

Including cysteine and phenylalanine, the CDR3 has 17 amino acids. The DNA shown is the 51-base CDR3, in frame from base 1. Taken from the germline V gene, the CDR1 and CDR2 loops are SGHRS and YFSETQ. Unmatched junction bases come to 17, with V trimmed by 5 bases and J by 3 bases. This clonotype was detected only a few times. It lacks a known antigen. Within one base of it there is no much larger clone, and no base qualities were kept. Sequencing was done on a sample of cord blood. The V and J genes are TRBV5-1 and TRBJ2-7, with 7 junctional bases fitting TRBD1. This TCR derives from a newborn girl in good health. The nucleotide sequence is TGCGCCAGCAGACAACGGACAGGCCCATTCAGTGGCTACGAGCAGTACTTC. Its protein reads: CASRQRTGPFSGYEQYF. With the rest looked up from the reference TRBV5-1 and TRBJ2-7 genes rather than sequenced, the full variable domain is KAGVTQTPRYLIKTRGQQVTLSCSPISGHRSVSWYQQTPGQGLQFLFEYFSETQRNKGNFPGRFSGRQFSNSRSEMNVSTLELGDSALYLCASRQRTGPFSGYEQYFGPGTRLTVT.